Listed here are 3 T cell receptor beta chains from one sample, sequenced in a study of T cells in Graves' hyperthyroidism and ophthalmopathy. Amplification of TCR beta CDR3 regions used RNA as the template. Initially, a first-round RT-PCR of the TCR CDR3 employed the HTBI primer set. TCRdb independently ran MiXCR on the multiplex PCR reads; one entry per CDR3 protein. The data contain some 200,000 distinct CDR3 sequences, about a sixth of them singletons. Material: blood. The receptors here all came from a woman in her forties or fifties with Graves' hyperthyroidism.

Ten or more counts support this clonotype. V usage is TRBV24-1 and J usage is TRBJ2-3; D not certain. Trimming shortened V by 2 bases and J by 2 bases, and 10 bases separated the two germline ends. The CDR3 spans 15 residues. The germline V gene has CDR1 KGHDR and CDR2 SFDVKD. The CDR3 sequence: CATSDYGRTTDTQYF. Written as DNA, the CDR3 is TGTGCCACCAGTGATTACGGCAGAACCACAGATACGCAGTATTTT.

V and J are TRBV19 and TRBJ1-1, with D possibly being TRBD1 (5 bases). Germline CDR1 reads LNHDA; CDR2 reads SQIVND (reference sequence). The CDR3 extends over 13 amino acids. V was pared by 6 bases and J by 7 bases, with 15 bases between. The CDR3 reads CASRISGVHEAFF. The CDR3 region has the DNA TGTGCCAGTAGGATTTCGGGGGTACATGAAGCTTTCTTT.

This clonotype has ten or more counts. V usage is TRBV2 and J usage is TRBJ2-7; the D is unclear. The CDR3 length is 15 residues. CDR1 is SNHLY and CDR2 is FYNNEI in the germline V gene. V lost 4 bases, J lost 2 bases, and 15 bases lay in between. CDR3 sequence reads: CASSGSQRRTYEQYF. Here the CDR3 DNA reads TGTGCCAGCAGTGGTAGTCAGAGACGCACCTACGAGCAGTACTTC.